This T cell receptor (beta chain) is from a study of tumor-infiltrating lymphocytes in primary liver carcinoma. Making TCR beta cDNA involved roughly 500 ng total RNA and a constant-region primer. Libraries covering TCR beta were generated through three nested multiplex PCR rounds (using a slightly modified ARM-PCR). Researchers ran the first two PCR rounds for roughly 11 cycles each with TRBV1-TRBV30 forward primers and a C-beta reverse primer. A single record per CDR3 protein comes from TCRdb applying MiXCR to the multiplex PCR reads. The data contain 190,000 or so distinct CDR3 sequences, approximately 64% of them seen just once; the ten biggest clones take up approximately 6.6%. With respect to this clonotype: The conserved phenylalanine or tryptophan is not found at the CDR3 terminus, so this likely reflects a read error. The limits of the CDR3 on the DNA are not certain, so only TCRdb's listed CDR3 is given.

RNA isolated from unsorted whole blood supplied the blood RNA, with germline DNA also extracted. The CDR3 region is 12 residues in length, termini included. The rearrangement links TRBV12-3 or TRBV12-4 to TRBJ2-1; TRBD2 reflects the table's D call only, with no check against the DNA. This sequence originates from a woman in her sixties or seventies with primary liver carcinoma and hepatitis B virus infection. The sequencing sample was made of peripheral blood. The CDR3 region is CASSLARTSPHL.